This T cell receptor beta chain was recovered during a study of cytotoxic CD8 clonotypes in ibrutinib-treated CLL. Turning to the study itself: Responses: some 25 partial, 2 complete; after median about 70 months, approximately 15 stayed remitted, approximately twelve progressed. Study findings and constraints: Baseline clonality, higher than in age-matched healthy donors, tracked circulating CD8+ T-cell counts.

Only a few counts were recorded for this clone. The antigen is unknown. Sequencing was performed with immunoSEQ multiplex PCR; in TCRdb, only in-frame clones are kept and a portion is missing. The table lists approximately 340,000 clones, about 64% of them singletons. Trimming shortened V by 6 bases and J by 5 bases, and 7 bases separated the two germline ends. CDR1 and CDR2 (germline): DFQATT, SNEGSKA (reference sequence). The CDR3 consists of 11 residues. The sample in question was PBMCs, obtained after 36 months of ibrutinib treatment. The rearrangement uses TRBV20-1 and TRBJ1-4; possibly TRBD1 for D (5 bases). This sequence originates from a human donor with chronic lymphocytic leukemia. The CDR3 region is CSAGANEKLFF. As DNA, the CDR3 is TGCAGTGCCGGGGCGAATGAAAAACTGTTTTTT.